The rows below give T cell receptor beta chains drawn from one sample of a study of tumor-infiltrating lymphocytes in primary liver carcinoma. TCRdb reanalysed the multiplex PCR reads using MiXCR and keeps one entry per CDR3 protein. The data contain some 130,000 distinct CDR3 sequences, about two thirds of them seen just once; the ten biggest clones take up about 8%. Sequenced sample: tumor-adjacent normal liver tissue. The source of these receptors is a woman between 55 and 75 years old with primary liver carcinoma and hepatitis B virus infection. Both conserved end residues are part of each CDR3. The order of the fields is CDR3 length, J gene, V gene, D gene, clone size, CDR3 DNA, CDR3 protein. D genes are given only for firm matches. The size entry is marked missing in some rows and otherwise reads once, few, many or a size class.

cdr3_length: 14; j_call: TRBJ2-7; v_call: TRBV11-2; d_call: TRBD2; clone_size: once; cdr3_nt: TGTGCTAGCAGCTTGACTAGCGGGAGTCACAAGCAGTACTTC; cdr3_aa: CASSLTSGSHKQYF
cdr3_length: 16; j_call: TRBJ2-3; v_call: TRBV5-1; d_call: NA; clone_size: NA; cdr3_nt: TGCGTCAGCAGCTTGATCGGACACCCGGAAGCAGATACGCAGTATTTT; cdr3_aa: CVSSLIGHPEADTQYF
cdr3_length: 15; j_call: TRBJ1-2; v_call: TRBV11-2; d_call: NA; clone_size: NA; cdr3_nt: TGTGCCAGCAGCATGGAGCCGAGGGCCATCTATGGCTACACCTTC; cdr3_aa: CASSMEPRAIYGYTF
cdr3_length: 14; j_call: TRBJ2-6; v_call: TRBV5-6; d_call: NA; clone_size: once; cdr3_nt: TGTGCCGGACAAGGGGTTGGTGGGTCCAACGTCCTGACTTTC; cdr3_aa: CAGQGVGGSNVLTF
cdr3_length: 14; j_call: TRBJ2-2; v_call: TRBV7-3; d_call: TRBD2; clone_size: few; cdr3_nt: TGTGCCAGCAGCTTGGGAGTAGCGGGCGGGGAGCTGTTTTTT; cdr3_aa: CASSLGVAGGELFF
cdr3_length: 14; j_call: TRBJ1-1; v_call: TRBV6-5; d_call: TRBD1; clone_size: NA; cdr3_nt: TGTGCCAGCAGCACCGGGACAGCGGACAATGAAGCTTTCTTT; cdr3_aa: CASSTGTADNEAFF
cdr3_length: 13; j_call: TRBJ2-5; v_call: TRBV12-3/TRBV12-4; d_call: NA; clone_size: NA; cdr3_nt: TGTGTCAGCAATCTCGGATTTACGGAGACCCAGTACTTC; cdr3_aa: CVSNLGFTETQYF
cdr3_length: 17; j_call: TRBJ2-1; v_call: TRBV4-2; d_call: NA; clone_size: NA; cdr3_nt: TGTGCCAGTAGCCAAGAGGCCAGGAGCGTATCCTACAATGAGCAGTTCTTC; cdr3_aa: CASSQEARSVSYNEQFF
cdr3_length: 17; j_call: TRBJ2-2; v_call: TRBV12-3/TRBV12-4; d_call: NA; clone_size: NA; cdr3_nt: TGTGCCAGCAGTCTTGGACTAGTGGGGGCCGCAGGCGGGGAGCCGTTTTTT; cdr3_aa: CASSLGLVGAAGGEPFF
cdr3_length: 15; j_call: TRBJ2-7; v_call: TRBV11-1; d_call: NA; clone_size: NA; cdr3_nt: TGTGCCAGCAGCTTAGGCGGGGACACTCGGTACGAGCAGTACTTC; cdr3_aa: CASSLGGDTRYEQYF
cdr3_length: 14; j_call: TRBJ2-7; v_call: TRBV9; d_call: NA; clone_size: once; cdr3_nt: TGTGCCAACAGCGTATCTCCAGGGACCTACGAGCAGTACTTC; cdr3_aa: CANSVSPGTYEQYF
cdr3_length: 14; j_call: TRBJ1-2; v_call: TRBV11-3; d_call: NA; clone_size: NA; cdr3_nt: TGTGCCAGCAGCTTGGATGCCGTGACGAGGGGCTACACCTTC; cdr3_aa: CASSLDAVTRGYTF
cdr3_length: 15; j_call: TRBJ2-3; v_call: TRBV11-2; d_call: NA; clone_size: NA; cdr3_nt: TGTGCCAGCAGCCCTGGAACAGCGTGCCCAGATATGCAGTATTTT; cdr3_aa: CASSPGTACPDMQYF
cdr3_length: 15; j_call: TRBJ2-1; v_call: TRBV29-1; d_call: NA; clone_size: NA; cdr3_nt: TGCAGCGTTGAATACCCCGACCCTCCTCGGAATGAGCAGTTCTTC; cdr3_aa: CSVEYPDPPRNEQFF
cdr3_length: 14; j_call: TRBJ2-3; v_call: TRBV19; d_call: NA; clone_size: once; cdr3_nt: TGTTCCAGTAGCCCCCGAACGTTCACAGATACGCAGTATTTT; cdr3_aa: CSSSPRTFTDTQYF
cdr3_length: 15; j_call: TRBJ2-4; v_call: TRBV6-6; d_call: NA; clone_size: NA; cdr3_nt: TGTGCTAGCATATCCCAGTCTTTAGCCAAAAACATTCAGTACTTC; cdr3_aa: CASISQSLAKNIQYF
cdr3_length: 17; j_call: TRBJ2-7; v_call: TRBV11-2; d_call: TRBD2; clone_size: NA; cdr3_nt: TGTACCAGCGGCCCCGACTTCCCCCGGGAGGGCTCCTACGAGCAGTACTTC; cdr3_aa: CTSGPDFPREGSYEQYF
cdr3_length: 12; j_call: TRBJ2-5; v_call: TRBV7-9; d_call: NA; clone_size: NA; cdr3_nt: TGTGCCAGCAGCTTAGCGTCCGAGACCCATTACTTC; cdr3_aa: CASSLASETHYF
cdr3_length: 18; j_call: TRBJ2-2; v_call: TRBV18; d_call: NA; clone_size: few; cdr3_nt: TGTGCCAGCTCACCGAGGCTGGTTTCTAGCTCGAACACCGGGGAGCTGTTTTTT; cdr3_aa: CASSPRLVSSSNTGELFF
cdr3_length: 16; j_call: TRBJ2-1; v_call: TRBV28; d_call: TRBD1; clone_size: many; cdr3_nt: TGTGCCAGCAGTTTAATGTTGGGACAGGGGGCTCATGAGCAGTTCTTC; cdr3_aa: CASSLMLGQGAHEQFF
cdr3_length: 15; j_call: TRBJ2-7; v_call: TRBV11-2; d_call: NA; clone_size: few; cdr3_nt: TGTGCCAGCAGCTTTAATCGGGGAACCTCCTACAAGCCGTACTTT; cdr3_aa: CASSFNRGTSYKPYF
cdr3_length: 13; j_call: TRBJ1-5; v_call: TRBV5-1; d_call: NA; clone_size: many; cdr3_nt: TGCGCCAGCAGCTTAGGACGGGATCAGCCCCAGCATTTT; cdr3_aa: CASSLGRDQPQHF
cdr3_length: 14; j_call: TRBJ2-7; v_call: TRBV4-2; d_call: NA; clone_size: NA; cdr3_nt: TGTACCAGCAGCCGGACGGACAGTCCCTACGACCAGTACTTC; cdr3_aa: CTSSRTDSPYDQYF
cdr3_length: 14; j_call: TRBJ2-7; v_call: TRBV11-2; d_call: NA; clone_size: NA; cdr3_nt: TGTGCCAGCAGCTTCTCCCAACGATCCTACGAGCAGTATTTC; cdr3_aa: CASSFSQRSYEQYF
cdr3_length: 15; j_call: TRBJ2-2; v_call: TRBV4-1; d_call: NA; clone_size: many; cdr3_nt: TGCGCCAGCAGCCAACCTACCACCCCCCGCGGGGAGCTGTTTTTT; cdr3_aa: CASSQPTTPRGELFF
cdr3_length: 15; j_call: TRBJ1-2; v_call: TRBV12-3/TRBV12-4; d_call: NA; clone_size: many; cdr3_nt: TGTGCCAGCAGTTTAGTGGGGCGTTCAGGCTATGGCTACACCTTC; cdr3_aa: CASSLVGRSGYGYTF
cdr3_length: 14; j_call: TRBJ1-4; v_call: TRBV6-1; d_call: TRBD1; clone_size: NA; cdr3_nt: TGTGCCAGAAGCACAGGGGGCGCGGGTGAAAATCTCTTTTTT; cdr3_aa: CARSTGGAGENLFF
cdr3_length: 15; j_call: TRBJ2-7; v_call: TRBV11-2; d_call: NA; clone_size: NA; cdr3_nt: TGTGCAAGCAGCTTAGATAGGACGTTAACCTACGAGCAGTACTTC; cdr3_aa: CASSLDRTLTYEQYF
cdr3_length: 13; j_call: TRBJ2-7; v_call: TRBV29-1; d_call: NA; clone_size: NA; cdr3_nt: TGCAGCGTCAAAAAGATTAGCTCCTACGAGCAATACTTC; cdr3_aa: CSVKKISSYEQYF
cdr3_length: 14; j_call: TRBJ2-3; v_call: TRBV10-3; d_call: NA; clone_size: NA; cdr3_nt: TGTACCATCTCGGCAAGACTGGGCACAGATACGCAATATTTT; cdr3_aa: CTISARLGTDTQYF
cdr3_length: 12; j_call: TRBJ2-3; v_call: TRBV28; d_call: NA; clone_size: NA; cdr3_nt: TGTGCCATCAGTTTGTGGGGTCAGCCCCAGTATTTT; cdr3_aa: CAISLWGQPQYF
cdr3_length: 12; j_call: TRBJ2-7; v_call: TRBV6-1; d_call: NA; clone_size: many; cdr3_nt: TGTGCCAGCAGTGAAAGGCGCTACGAGCAGTACTTC; cdr3_aa: CASSERRYEQYF
cdr3_length: 13; j_call: TRBJ2-5; v_call: TRBV11-2; d_call: NA; clone_size: NA; cdr3_nt: TGTGCCAACAGCGCTCTAGGGGTAATGACCCAGTACTTC; cdr3_aa: CANSALGVMTQYF
cdr3_length: 13; j_call: TRBJ2-2; v_call: TRBV7-6; d_call: NA; clone_size: NA; cdr3_nt: TGTGCCAGCAGCCCAGTGAACACCGGGGAGCTGTTTTTT; cdr3_aa: CASSPVNTGELFF
cdr3_length: 17; j_call: TRBJ2-2; v_call: TRBV7-9; d_call: NA; clone_size: NA; cdr3_nt: TGTGCCAGCCCCCCACCCCACGGGAGCTCGAGCACCGGGGAGCTGTTTTTT; cdr3_aa: CASPPPHGSSSTGELFF
cdr3_length: 12; j_call: TRBJ2-1; v_call: TRBV19; d_call: NA; clone_size: NA; cdr3_nt: TGTGCCAGTAGTCCCCAGGTGGGTGAGCAGTTCTTC; cdr3_aa: CASSPQVGEQFF
cdr3_length: 15; j_call: TRBJ2-1; v_call: TRBV11-2; d_call: TRBD2; clone_size: NA; cdr3_nt: TGTGCCAGCAACCGACTAGCGTCGGGATACAATGAGTGGTTCTTC; cdr3_aa: CASNRLASGYNEWFF
cdr3_length: 15; j_call: TRBJ2-1; v_call: TRBV6-6; d_call: NA; clone_size: many; cdr3_nt: TGTGCCAGCACCGCCGTCTGGGGCGGGAAAAATGAGCAGTTCTTC; cdr3_aa: CASTAVWGGKNEQFF
cdr3_length: 16; j_call: TRBJ2-3; v_call: TRBV6-5; d_call: NA; clone_size: NA; cdr3_nt: TGTGCCAACAGGTACCTCCGGGACTCCCGCACAGATGCGCAATATTTT; cdr3_aa: CANRYLRDSRTDAQYF